What follows are 15 T cell receptor beta chains derived from one specimen sequenced in a study of identical twins. Each CDR3 protein gets one entry after TCRdb re-called the 5' RACE reads with MiXCR. Of some 500,000 distinct CDR3 sequences detected, roughly 13% appear once; the ten largest clones hold approximately 1%. Another study also made use of these data, one on yellow fever vaccine responses in identical twins.

The sequenced sample consisted of CD4+ T cells sorted from blood. All receptors derive from a woman aged 18-29 years in good health.

The table lists this clonotype with many counts. This chain connects TRBV7-2 to TRBJ1-3, with D perhaps TRBD1 (6 bases). This CDR3 spans 14 amino acids. V lost 5 bases and J lost 2, with 10 bases in between. Germline loops: CDR1 SGHTA, CDR2 FQGNSA. CDR3 residues: CASSPRTAGNTIYF. The CDR3 nucleotides read TGTGCCAGCAGCCCAAGGACAGCTGGAAACACCATATATTTT.

This clonotype has a handful of counts. The chain combines TRBV7-3 with TRBJ2-3, with TRBD2 matching over 12 bases. Trimming removed 5 bases from V and 5 bases from J; junction bases left unmatched: 5. Germline CDR1 is SGHTA and CDR2 is FQGTGA. The CDR3 runs 15 residues. CDR3 region: CASSPTSGGLDTQYF. CDR3 nucleotides: TGTGCCAGCAGCCCTACTAGCGGGGGGTTAGATACGCAGTATTTT.

CDR3 amino acids: CSASMLGRVSETQYF. The DNA of the CDR3 is TGCAGTGCTAGTATGTTAGGGAGAGTTTCCGAGACCCAGTACTTC. The genes are TRBV20-1 and TRBJ2-5, with D tentatively TRBD2 (5 bases). Germline-derived CDR1 and CDR2 are DFQATT and SNEGSKA (reference sequence). Trimming removed 3 bases from V and 5 bases from J, with 19 bases in between. CDR3 length equals 15 residues.

This clonotype has ten or more counts. The chain couples TRBV7-9 to TRBJ2-7, with D perhaps matching TRBD1 (5 bases). The ends were cut back, 5 bases at V and 0 bases at J, with 14 bases in the middle. CDR1 is SEHNR and CDR2 is FQNEAQ in the germline V gene (reference sequence). CDR3 length: 15 amino acids. The CDR3: CASSVQGKPSYEQYF. Written as DNA, the CDR3 is TGTGCCAGCAGCGTGCAGGGAAAACCCTCCTACGAGCAGTACTTC.

In this sample, this clonotype turned up many times. CDR3 sequence reads: CSVDIPNGITYEQYF. Written as DNA, the CDR3 is TGCAGCGTTGACATCCCGAATGGAATAACCTACGAGCAGTACTTC. The chain employs TRBV29-1 and TRBJ2-7, with D unclear. Germline V gene sequence: CDR1 SQVTM, CDR2 ANQGSEA. V was clipped by 3 bases and J by 2 bases, with 17 bases between them. This CDR3 spans 15 amino acids.

The chain recombines TRBV14 with TRBJ2-2; 10 bases are a match to TRBD2. Germline trimming cut 0 bases from V and 4 bases from J; bases unmatched to any gene: 8. This CDR3 has 18 amino acids. Looked up from germline, CDR1 is SGHDN and CDR2 is FVKESK. The DNA of the CDR3 is TGTGCCAGCAGCCAAGACTGGATGAGCGGGAGGGGCACCGGGGAGCTGTTTTTT. This gives the protein CASSQDWMSGRGTGELFF.

This clonotype was counted a few times. V and J are TRBV6-4 and TRBJ2-7; the D gene is possibly TRBD2 (5 bases). Germline V gene lookup returns CDR1 MRHNA and CDR2 SNTAGT. This CDR3 is 13 amino acids long. Trimming left V 8 bases short and J 5 bases short, with 16 bases between. The DNA for the CDR3 is TGTGCCAGCGGTTTGAGGGCCCTAGACGAGCAGTACTTC. This sequence encodes CASGLRALDEQYF.

This clonotype has more than one count but fewer than ten. The chain joins TRBV20-1 to TRBJ2-1; 8 bases fit TRBD2. The CDR3 runs 16 residues. Germline values: CDR1 DFQATT, CDR2 SNEGSKA (reference sequence). J gave up 1 base and V 1 base, and 6 bases lay outside the gene matches. CDR3 sequence (DNA): TGCAGTGCTAGAGTCCCTAGCGGGCTTTCCTACAATGAGCAGTTCTTC. As protein: CSARVPSGLSYNEQFF.

The V call is TRBV19, the J call TRBJ2-5; 13 bases are shared with TRBD2. The CDR3 sequence is 19 residues long. Germline CDR1 is LNHDA and CDR2 is SQIVND (reference sequence). V lost 4 bases, J lost 1 base, and 12 bases stayed unmatched. The CDR3: CASSRQGATSGGLQETQYF. DNA for the CDR3: TGTGCCAGTAGTAGGCAGGGAGCGACTAGCGGGGGGCTCCAAGAGACCCAGTACTTC.

The sample holds a few counts of this clonotype. This chain uses TRBV5-1 with TRBJ2-1, with D perhaps being TRBD1 or TRBD2 (5 bases each). The germline V and J ends were trimmed by 0 bases and 9 bases, with 16 bases remaining between them. The CDR3 is 15 residues long. CDR1 SGHRS and CDR2 YFSETQ come from the germline V gene. The CDR3 DNA is TGCGCCAGCAGCTTGGGGGGGAGTCCCATCAGTGAGCAGTTCTTC. Amino acid sequence: CASSLGGSPISEQFF.

The CDR3 bases are TGTGCCAGCAGGGGACGAAACACCGGGGAGCTGTTTTTT. It yields the protein CASRGRNTGELFF. The chain employs TRBV6-2 or TRBV6-3 and TRBJ2-2; D might be TRBD1 or TRBD2, each matching 5 bases. CDR1 and CDR2 from the germline V gene are MNHEY and SVGEGT. The CDR3 consists of 13 residues. Trimming shortened V by 6 bases and J by 2 bases, and 7 bases separated the two germline ends.

The chain uses TRBV20-1 and TRBJ2-1; maybe TRBD2 (5 bases). This CDR3 spans 12 amino acids. Germline V gene sequence: CDR1 DFQATT, CDR2 SNEGSKA (reference sequence). Trimming took off 1 base at V and 10 bases at J, with 11 bases between the two ends. This CDR3 reads CSARVFGGEQFF. The DNA of the CDR3 is TGCAGTGCTAGAGTTTTCGGAGGAGAGCAGTTCTTC.

The rearrangement joins TRBV9 to TRBJ2-2; the D call may be TRBD1 or TRBD2 (6 bases each). Between the trimmed V and J ends, which lost 3 bases and 2 bases, there was a span of 11 bases. CDR1 and CDR2 (germline): SGDLS, YYNGEE. This CDR3 has 15 residues. Written as DNA, the CDR3 is TGTGCCAGCAGCGGGTGGGGGGCAAACACCGGGGAGCTGTTTTTT. This codes for CASSGWGANTGELFF.

This chain connects TRBV12-3 or TRBV12-4 to TRBJ2-2; D is uncertain. V dropped 8 bases and J dropped 0 bases, with 10 bases sitting between them. The CDR3 loop spans 14 amino acids. CDR3 in amino acids: CASRIAANTGELFF. The CDR3 coding sequence is TGTGCCAGCCGTATCGCCGCGAACACCGGGGAGCTGTTTTTT.

CDR3 sequence (DNA): TGTGCCACCAGCGCGGGGGCCAATCAGCCCCAGCATTTT. It yields the protein CATSAGANQPQHF. The chain is built from TRBV15 and TRBJ1-5; D is possibly TRBD1 (6 bases). Germline lookup yields CDR1 LNHNV and CDR2 YYDKDF (reference sequence). Trimming took 5 bases from V and 3 from J, leaving 8 bases between them. CDR3 length: 13 residues. The entire variable domain, with the rest obtained from reference TRBV15 and TRBJ1-5, is as follows: DAMVIQNPRYQVTQFGKPVTLSCSQTLNHNVMYWYQQKSSQAPKLLFHYYDKDFNNEADTPDNFQSRRPNTSFCFLDIRSPGLGDTAMYLCATSAGANQPQHFGDGTRLSIL.